A selection of T cell receptor beta chains follows, all from one sample in a study of human T cells and chemical hapten exposure. TCRdb ran MiXCR on the RACE reads and lists one entry per CDR3 protein. The profile covers 84,000 or so distinct CDR3 sequences, with 8% to 11% appearing a single time and less than 2.5% taken by the ten largest. The sample here was whole blood, taken in connection with sensitization to the hapten diphenylcyclopropenone (DPC). These receptors all come from a man aged 35-49 years with alopecia areata. Some clones in this sample may be carry-over from other donors' samples. The CDR3 runs from the conserved cysteine through the conserved F or W. D genes are given only for firm matches. Only some rows state a clone size, as once, few, many or a class for expanded clones.

abundance	v_gene	d_gene	j_gene	CDR3nt	CDR3aa
few	TRBV6-2/TRBV6-3	-	TRBJ1-5	TGTGCCAGCCGGGACGCCCGGAGTCAGCCCCAGCATTTT	CASRDARSQPQHF
few	TRBV7-8	-	TRBJ2-3	TGTGCCAGCAGCTTAGCGAGGGACCCTAGCACAGATACGCAGTATTTT	CASSLARDPSTDTQYF
-	TRBV9	TRBD2	TRBJ2-1	TGTGCCAGCAGCTGGGGACTAGCGGGAGGTTTGAATGAGCAGTTCTTC	CASSWGLAGGLNEQFF
many	TRBV5-4	TRBD2	TRBJ2-3	TGTGCCAGCAGCTTCAAACTAGCGGGAGGCCCAACAGATACGCAGTATTTT	CASSFKLAGGPTDTQYF
many	TRBV25-1	-	TRBJ1-2	TGTGCCAGCAGTGAAGGGGGGTTCTCCTCGATTAGGAACTATGGCTACACCTTC	CASSEGGFSSIRNYGYTF
-	TRBV20-1	TRBD2	TRBJ2-7	TGCAGTGCTAGAGACCTCCGTAGCGGGAGTTTTTACGAGCAGTACTTC	CSARDLRSGSFYEQYF
many	TRBV10-3	-	TRBJ1-2	TGTGCCATCAGTGAGTCGAACATCGACTATGGCTACACCTTC	CAISESNIDYGYTF
-	TRBV5-4	-	TRBJ1-2	TGTGCCAGCAGCTACCTGGGGGCCCCTAACTATGGCTACACCTTC	CASSYLGAPNYGYTF
many	TRBV5-8	-	TRBJ2-3	TGTGCCAGCAGCCCGTCAGGGGACCATACGCAGTATTTT	CASSPSGDHTQYF
-	TRBV25-1	-	TRBJ2-7	TGTGCCAGCAGTGCCTACGAGCAGTACTTC	CASSAYEQYF
few	TRBV30	-	TRBJ1-2	TGTGCCTGGAGTGTTTCTGAGGGAAACTATGGCTACACCTTC	CAWSVSEGNYGYTF
few	TRBV29-1	TRBD2	TRBJ2-3	TGCAGCGATGGGGGGACTAATACAGATACGCAGTATTTT	CSDGGTNTDTQYF
many	TRBV6-2/TRBV6-3	-	TRBJ2-1	TGTGCCAGCACCTCCTTAGCGAGGCTGAGGAATGAGCAGTTCTTC	CASTSLARLRNEQFF
many	TRBV14	-	TRBJ2-1	TGTGCCAGCAGCCAAGAAGGATGGAATGAGCAGTTCTTC	CASSQEGWNEQFF
-	TRBV27	TRBD2	TRBJ2-3	TGTGCCAGCAGTTTAACCCCCAACATCGTTGGTCGACTAGCGGGAGGGTCAGATACGCAGTATTTT	CASSLTPNIVGRLAGGSDTQYF
many	TRBV28	-	TRBJ1-5	TGTGCCAGCAGCACTTATGGGCAAGGCAATCAGCCCCAGCATTTT	CASSTYGQGNQPQHF
few	TRBV20-1	TRBD2	TRBJ2-3	TGCAGTGCTAGGGGAACTAGCGGGAGGGAGAAAACGCAGTATTTT	CSARGTSGREKTQYF
-	TRBV6-4	-	TRBJ2-3	TGTGCCAGCGGCAGATTCGAGCAAGATACGCAGTATTTT	CASGRFEQDTQYF
few	TRBV5-4	TRBD1	TRBJ1-3	TGTGCCAGCAGCGCCAATCAGGGGGGGAGAAACACCATATATTTT	CASSANQGGRNTIYF
-	TRBV5-1	-	TRBJ2-5	TGCGCCAGCAGCTCGGCCAACCGAGAAGGTGGGAAGACCCAGTACTTC	CASSSANREGGKTQYF
few	TRBV28	-	TRBJ2-3	TGTGCCAGCAGTTTATTGTCCCATGCAGGGCTCACAGATACGCAGTATTTT	CASSLLSHAGLTDTQYF
-	TRBV12-3/TRBV12-4	TRBD1	TRBJ2-5	TGTGCCAGCAGGCGGGACAGGGGGCGCGGAGAGACCCAGTACTTC	CASRRDRGRGETQYF
-	TRBV5-4	-	TRBJ1-1	TGTGCCAGCAGCCCCATTCGCGGTGAAGCTTTCTTT	CASSPIRGEAFF
-	TRBV5-1	-	TRBJ2-6	TGCGCCAGCAGCTTGGATGGTACTGGGGCCAACGTCCTGACTTTC	CASSLDGTGANVLTF
many	TRBV6-5	-	TRBJ2-7	TGTGCCAGCAGTTACTCCTTGATAAGCTCCTACGAGCAGTACTTC	CASSYSLISSYEQYF
-	TRBV20-1	TRBD2	TRBJ2-3	TGCAGTGGAACCCCGGGACTAGGGGCAGATACGCAGTATTTT	CSGTPGLGADTQYF
few	TRBV12-3/TRBV12-4	-	TRBJ2-3	TGTGCCAGCAGTTTAATTGTAGATACGCAGTATTTT	CASSLIVDTQYF
-	TRBV27	TRBD2	TRBJ2-1	TGTGCCAGCCTTGTTCCGGGAGGGGACTACAATGAGCAGTTCTTC	CASLVPGGDYNEQFF
many	TRBV4-3	-	TRBJ1-1	TGCGCCAGCAGCCAGGCGGGGGGATCGAACACTGAAGCTTTCTTT	CASSQAGGSNTEAFF
few	TRBV14	TRBD1	TRBJ1-2	TGTGCCAGCTCTCCGGGACAGGGAAGCGAGAAGAACTATGGCTACACCTTC	CASSPGQGSEKNYGYTF
-	TRBV5-1	-	TRBJ1-2	TGCGCCAGCAGCACGGGGCAGGACTATGGCTACACCTTC	CASSTGQDYGYTF
-	TRBV20-1	TRBD1	TRBJ2-1	TGCGGCGGGACAGGGGGCGCGAAGAGTTACAATGAGCAGTTCTTC	CGGTGGAKSYNEQFF
few	TRBV7-8	-	TRBJ1-5	TGTGCCAGCAGCTCAATACGGACCTCTAGCAATCAGCCCCAGCATTTT	CASSSIRTSSNQPQHF
many	TRBV19	TRBD2	TRBJ2-3	TGTGCCAGTAGTATAGATCGGGGGGTGACCTACACAGATACGCAGTATTTT	CASSIDRGVTYTDTQYF
-	TRBV7-9	-	TRBJ2-5	TGTGCCAGCAGCTTAGCAGGACAGTCCGGGACCCAGTACTTC	CASSLAGQSGTQYF
many	TRBV7-9	TRBD1	TRBJ1-3	TGTGCCAGCAGCTCCGGGACAGGGGGCTTAAACACCATATATTTT	CASSSGTGGLNTIYF
few	TRBV6-2/TRBV6-3	-	TRBJ2-2	TGTGCCAGCAGTCAATCGAACACCGGGGAGCTGTTTTTT	CASSQSNTGELFF
few	TRBV9	-	TRBJ2-3	TGTGCCAGCAGCCCCGGGGTAGCAACCTCAGATACGCAGTATTTT	CASSPGVATSDTQYF
-	TRBV6-6	TRBD2	TRBJ2-7	TGTGCCAGCAGTATTACCGGGACTAGCGAGGCCGAGCAGTACTTC	CASSITGTSEAEQYF
-	TRBV6-2/TRBV6-3	-	TRBJ2-3	TGTGCCAGCAGGGGAGCGGCTCCCTCTCGCATGGGTACGCAGTATTTT	CASRGAAPSRMGTQYF
few	TRBV7-2	-	TRBJ2-6	TGTGCCAGCAGTCCTGCGCAATCTGGGGCCAACGTCCTGACTTTC	CASSPAQSGANVLTF
-	TRBV5-5	-	TRBJ1-2	TGTGCCAGCAGGACGGGAGGCGCTCTTGGCTATGGCTACACCTTC	CASRTGGALGYGYTF
once	TRBV12-3/TRBV12-4	TRBD2	TRBJ2-1	TGTGCCAGCAGCATCAATTCTGGACTAGCGGAGAGCTCCTACAATGAGCAGTTCTTC	CASSINSGLAESSYNEQFF
few	TRBV6-2/TRBV6-3	-	TRBJ2-4	TGTGCCAGCAGTTATGGAGGGGCAAGGGACATTCAGTACTTC	CASSYGGARDIQYF
few	TRBV3-1	-	TRBJ1-1	TGTGCCAGCAGCCAAGAAAGGGGACGAGCTTTCTTT	CASSQERGRAFF
many	TRBV13	-	TRBJ1-3	TGTGCCAGCAGCCAATTAGACAGATTCCGAACCTCTGGAAACACCATATATTTT	CASSQLDRFRTSGNTIYF
-	TRBV7-2	-	TRBJ2-1	TGTGCCAGCAGCTTATTCCGGAAGTTTGGGGGAGTCAACAATGAGCAGTTCTTC	CASSLFRKFGGVNNEQFF
few	TRBV5-1	-	TRBJ2-7	TGCGCCAGCAGCTTGGCGACGGGAGAAGCCTACGAGCAGTACTTC	CASSLATGEAYEQYF
few	TRBV28	-	TRBJ1-5	TGTGCCAGTCAGGTTAGCAATCAGCCCCAGCATTTT	CASQVSNQPQHF
-	TRBV7-6	TRBD2	TRBJ2-3	TGTGCCAGCAGCCCAGGCCCGGGGACAGCGGGGGGGCCGGGACTTTGGACAGATACGCAGTATTTT	CASSPGPGTAGGPGLWTDTQYF
-	TRBV6-5	-	TRBJ2-3	TGTGCCAGCAGTTACTCGCCAGGCACAGATACGCAGTATTTT	CASSYSPGTDTQYF
few	TRBV6-5	TRBD1	TRBJ2-1	TGTGCCAGCAGCCCCGGGACAGGGGGCAACTACAATGAGCAGTTCTTC	CASSPGTGGNYNEQFF
-	TRBV10-3	-	TRBJ2-3	TGTGCCATCAGTGAGTCTACGGGAAGCACAGATACGCAGTATTTT	CAISESTGSTDTQYF
-	TRBV12-3/TRBV12-4	-	TRBJ2-7	TGTGCCAGCAGTTTAGGGTTGTACGAGCAGTACTTC	CASSLGLYEQYF
-	TRBV2	TRBD1	TRBJ2-1	TGTGCCAAATCCGGGACAGCTCACTACAATGAGCAGTTCTTC	CAKSGTAHYNEQFF
many	TRBV7-2	TRBD1	TRBJ2-3	TGTGCCAGCAGCTTAGCGCAGGGACAGGGAACAGATACGCAGTATTTT	CASSLAQGQGTDTQYF
once	TRBV27	-	TRBJ2-1	TGTGCCAGCAGTTTCCGAGGGAGTGGGTCCTACAATGAGCAGTTCTTC	CASSFRGSGSYNEQFF